Below, 32 T cell receptor beta chains from the same sample are listed, as sequenced in a study of T cell changes during pregnancy in multiple sclerosis. Clones were sequenced by immunoSEQ multiplex PCR, and TCRdb holds only the in-frame ones, with some missing. The table records 120,000 or so clones, 90% to 95% of them present only once. Source: peripheral blood, taken before pregnancy. Receptor source: a female donor with multiple sclerosis, enrolled in a pregnancy study.

The genes are TRBV4-2 and TRBJ1-5, with 9 bases fitting TRBD1. V trimming: 6 bases; J trimming: 4 bases; junction bases outside the gene matches: 7. CDR1 LGHNA and CDR2 YNFKEQ come from the germline V gene. The CDR3 length is 15 residues. The DNA for the CDR3 is TGTGCCAGCAGTGACGGGACAGGGCTAAATCAGCCCCAGCATTTT. Translated: CASSDGTGLNQPQHF.

This chain connects TRBV19 to TRBJ2-3; 10 positions agree with TRBD1. CDR1 is LNHDA, CDR2 SQIVND, per germline (reference sequence). The CDR3 extends over 17 amino acids. With 0 bases clipped from V and 6 bases from J, the junction kept 9 bases outside the gene matches. The CDR3 region is CASSIERTGTGVDTQYF. The CDR3 nucleotides read TGTGCCAGTAGTATAGAGAGAACCGGGACAGGGGTCGATACGCAGTATTTT.

This clone appeared once. The V call is TRBV10-3, the J call TRBJ1-2; no firm D call. There are 14 residues in the CDR3. Germline assignment: CDR1 ENHRY and CDR2 SYGVKD. V was cut by 0 bases and J by 6 bases, with 11 bases left in between. CDR3 sequence reads: CAISESRGVDGYTF. The CDR3 coding sequence is TGTGCCATCAGTGAGTCGCGGGGTGTGGATGGCTACACCTTC.

V usage is TRBV7-9 and J usage is TRBJ1-1, with D unresolved. V was pared by 5 bases and J by 1 base, with 8 bases between. Germline CDR1 is SEHNR and CDR2 is FQNEAQ (reference sequence). This CDR3 is built from 13 residues. CDR3 in DNA: TGTGCCAGCAGCCCTCCCCCGAACACTGAAGCTTTCTTT. Its protein is CASSPPPNTEAFF.

This clone has just a few counts. The CDR3 DNA follows: TGTGCCAGCAGCCCGGGATACCTTCCGTACTTC. This sequence encodes CASSPGYLPYF. The rearrangement links TRBV6-6 to TRBJ2-7; tentatively, D is TRBD2 (5 bases). V was pared by 6 bases and J by 12 bases, with 15 bases between. The CDR3 has 11 residues. Germline loops: CDR1 MNHNY, CDR2 SVGAGI (reference sequence).

The chain has TRBV15 and TRBJ2-2, with unresolved D. CDR3 length: 15 residues. Trimming removed 0 bases at V and 8 bases at J, with 13 bases between. Germline values: CDR1 LNHNV, CDR2 YYDKDF (reference sequence). Here the CDR3 DNA reads TGTGCCACCAGCAGAGATCTGGCCTCAAGAGGGGAGCTGTTTTTT. This gives the protein CATSRDLASRGELFF.

V usage is TRBV5-1 and J usage is TRBJ2-1; TRBD1 matches 10 bases. The CDR3 is made up of 16 amino acids. The germline V gene encodes CDR1 SGHRS and CDR2 YFSETQ. V gave up 1 base and J gave up 2 bases; unmatched junction bases: 3. Here the CDR3 reads CASSLWTGGTYNEQFF. DNA of the CDR3: TGCGCCAGCAGCTTGTGGACAGGGGGGACCTACAATGAGCAGTTCTTC.

The chain joins TRBV9 to TRBJ1-2; the D gene is possibly TRBD1 (6 bases). This CDR3 is 15 amino acids long. V lost 0 bases and J lost 5, with 14 bases in between. Germline V gene sequence: CDR1 SGDLS, CDR2 YYNGEE. The DNA of the CDR3 is TGTGCCAGCAGCGTAGGTAACAGGGAAGATTATGGCTACACCTTC. Protein product: CASSVGNREDYGYTF.

The chain has TRBV28 and TRBJ2-3; 7 nucleotides align to TRBD2. The ends lost 4 bases at V and 4 bases at J; junction bases unmatched: 11. CDR1 is MDHEN, CDR2 SYDVKM, per germline. The CDR3 runs to 16 residues. The CDR3 bases are TGTGCCAGCAGTTACGTATGGGGGGGGGACTCAGATACGCAGTATTTT. It is translated as CASSYVWGGDSDTQYF. Full variable domain (outside the CDR3, taken from reference TRBV28 and TRBJ2-3): DVKVTQSSRYLVKRTGEKVFLECVQDMDHENMFWYRQDPGLGLRLIYFSYDVKMKEKGDIPEGYSVSREKKERFSLILESASTNQTSMYLCASSYVWGGDSDTQYFGPGTRLTVL.

The rearrangement uses TRBV6-5 and TRBJ2-7, with 7 bases that match TRBD1. After removal of 6 bases from V and 1 base from J, the junction contained 3 bases not matched to a gene. The V gene's germline CDR1 is MNHEY and CDR2 SVGAGI. This CDR3 has 13 residues. In DNA form, the CDR3 reads TGTGCCAGCAGCCGGGACAGATCCTACGAGCAGTACTTC. It is translated as CASSRDRSYEQYF.

This clone was seen only a few times. This chain links TRBV6-5 with TRBJ2-5; D remains unclear. The germline gives CDR1 MNHEY, CDR2 SVGAGI. The CDR3 contains 14 residues. Trimming left V 1 base short and J 2 bases short, with 8 bases between. The CDR3 DNA reads as TGTGCCAGCAGTTACTTAGGCAGGCAAGAGACCCAGTACTTC. This codes for CASSYLGRQETQYF.

The chain combines TRBV7-2 with TRBJ2-4; D is possibly TRBD1 (6 bases). In germline, CDR1 is SGHTA, CDR2 FQGNSA. CDR3 length equals 16 residues. The V end was cut by 2 bases, the J end by 9 bases, with 20 bases between. CDR3 in DNA: TGTGCCAGCAGCTTATCTGGGGGCGGGCGTGTGGGCATTCAGTACTTC. Translated, it gives CASSLSGGGRVGIQYF.

This clone was seen just once. This chain uses TRBV27 with TRBJ1-6; TRBD1 aligns across 11 bases. V dropped 8 bases and J dropped 10; count of bases not matched to a gene: 7. The CDR3 runs to 14 residues. Germline V gene sequence: CDR1 MNHEY, CDR2 SMNVEV (reference sequence). CDR3 DNA: TGTGCCAGCGCAAGGACAGGGGGCTGGTCACCCCTCCACTTT. Amino acids: CASARTGGWSPLHF.

The V call is TRBV10-3, the J call TRBJ1-5; D gene uncertain. The V end lost 0 bases, the J end lost 6 bases, and 6 bases lay between the germline ends. Germline V gene lookup returns CDR1 ENHRY and CDR2 SYGVKD. The CDR3 consists of 13 residues. CDR3 protein: CAISESPGQPQHF. CDR3 sequence (DNA): TGTGCCATCAGTGAGTCCCCGGGTCAGCCCCAGCATTTT.

The J gene is TRBJ1-2, the V gene TRBV5-1; 10 bases are a match to TRBD1. Germline V CDR1 and CDR2: SGHRS, YFSETQ. V trimming: 0 bases; J trimming: 8 bases; junction bases outside the gene matches: 10. The CDR3 runs 16 residues. The CDR3 region is CASSLDLGTGAKGYTF. DNA for the CDR3: TGCGCCAGCAGCTTGGACCTCGGGACAGGGGCTAAGGGCTACACCTTC.

This chain uses TRBV27 with TRBJ2-7; maybe TRBD2 (6 bases). The CDR3 totals 15 residues. V was shortened by 7 bases and J by 4 bases, with 20 bases between the two germline ends. The germline CDR1 and CDR2 sequences are MNHEY and SMNVEV (reference sequence). The CDR3: CASNFQGRRGYEQYF. The CDR3 nucleotides read TGTGCCAGCAACTTTCAAGGACGCCGGGGGTACGAGCAGTACTTC.

The rearrangement uses TRBV27 and TRBJ1-5, with TRBD1 matching 7 bases. The V and J ends lost 1 base and 4 bases, in that order; junction bases with no gene match: 10. The CDR3 consists of 17 residues. The germline gives CDR1 MNHEY, CDR2 SMNVEV (reference sequence). CDR3 sequence (DNA): TGTGCCAGCAGTTTATGGTTCGGAACAGGGGAGAATCAGCCCCAGCATTTT. Encoded protein: CASSLWFGTGENQPQHF.

The chain links TRBV28 to TRBJ1-2; 9 bases map to TRBD1. Germline CDR1 MDHEN, CDR2 SYDVKM. This CDR3 region has 13 residues. The V and J ends lost 5 bases and 9 bases, in that order; junction bases with no gene match: 7. The CDR3 DNA is TGTGCCAGCAGTGACCGGGACAGGGCTAGCTACACCTTC. Protein sequence: CASSDRDRASYTF.

This chain connects TRBV6-6 to TRBJ1-3; the D is unclear. This CDR3 spans 14 amino acids. CDR1 and CDR2 (germline): MNHNY, SVGAGI (reference sequence). The V end lost 6 bases, the J end lost 0 bases, and 9 bases lay between the germline ends. The CDR3 reads CASRLGVSGNTIYF. CDR3 sequence (DNA): TGTGCCAGCAGACTAGGCGTCTCTGGAAACACCATATATTTT.

This clone has a single count. The gene calls are TRBV5-1 and TRBJ1-1; 8 bases map to TRBD1. Per the germline V gene, CDR1 is SGHRS and CDR2 is YFSETQ. The CDR3 runs 16 residues. After removal of 4 bases from V and 0 bases from J, the junction contained 8 bases not matched to a gene. CDR3 loop: CASSPRPGGMNTEAFF. The DNA for the CDR3 is TGCGCCAGCAGCCCGCGTCCAGGGGGCATGAACACTGAAGCTTTCTTT.

The rearrangement links TRBV11-1 to TRBJ1-1; D is undetermined. V was shortened by 4 bases and J by 5 bases, with 17 bases between the two germline ends. In germline, CDR1 is SGHAT, CDR2 FQDESV (reference sequence). The CDR3 covers 15 residues. This CDR3 is CASSSFPRGQTEAFF. The CDR3 DNA is TGTGCCAGCAGCTCATTCCCACGGGGTCAGACTGAAGCTTTCTTT. The full variable domain, its missing parts supplied by reference TRBV11-1 and TRBJ1-1, is EAEVAQSPRYKITEKSQAVAFWCDPISGHATLYWYRQILGQGPELLVQFQDESVVDDSQLPKDRFSAERLKGVDSTLKIQPAELGDSAMYLCASSSFPRGQTEAFFGQGTRLTVV.

The chain joins TRBV2 to TRBJ1-3; possible D gene TRBD1, 6 bases. CDR1 and CDR2 from the germline V gene are SNHLY and FYNNEI. The V end was cut by 6 bases, the J end by 0 bases, with 15 bases between. This CDR3 region has 16 residues. The CDR3 DNA follows: TGTGCCAGCAGACCCGGGACACCGCGCTCTGGAAACACCATATATTTT. Amino acids: CASRPGTPRSGNTIYF. Filled out from reference TRBV2 and TRBJ1-3, the complete variable domain reads EPEVTQTPSHQVTQMGQEVILRCVPISNHLYFYWYRQILGQKVEFLVSFYNNEISEKSEIFDDQFSVERPDGSNFTLKIRSTKLEDSAMYFCASRPGTPRSGNTIYFGEGSWLTVV.

The genes are TRBV7-3 and TRBJ2-5, with TRBD2 matching 10 bases. CDR1 is SGHTA and CDR2 is FQGTGA in the germline V gene. CDR3 length equals 14 residues. The V and J ends lost 5 bases and 6 bases, in that order; junction bases with no gene match: 6. The CDR3 here is CASSLSGGVKTQYF. CDR3 nucleotides: TGTGCCAGCAGCCTAAGCGGGGGGGTAAAGACCCAGTACTTC.

J is TRBJ2-2 and V is TRBV28; 9 positions agree with TRBD1. After removal of 10 bases from V and 7 bases from J, the junction contained 7 bases not matched to a gene. Germline values: CDR1 MDHEN, CDR2 SYDVKM. The CDR3 totals 13 residues. CDR3 nucleotide sequence: TGTGCCATCCCGGGACAGGGCAGCGGGGAGCTGTTTTTT. It translates to CAIPGQGSGELFF. Combining the CDR3 with reference TRBV28 and TRBJ2-2 gives the whole variable domain DVKVTQSSRYLVKRTGEKVFLECVQDMDHENMFWYRQDPGLGLRLIYFSYDVKMKEKGDIPEGYSVSREKKERFSLILESASTNQTSMYLCAIPGQGSGELFFGEGSRLTVL.

V gene TRBV18 combines with J gene TRBJ2-1; a possible D gene is TRBD2 (6 bases). CDR3 length equals 18 residues. The V end lost 6 bases, the J end lost 2 bases, and 23 bases lay between the germline ends. CDR1 and CDR2 (germline): KGHSH, LQKENI. CDR3 nucleotide sequence: TGTGCCAGCTCCCACGCCGCGGGGAACCTAAGAGCCTACAATGAGCAGTTCTTC. Encoded protein: CASSHAAGNLRAYNEQFF.

The chain joins TRBV28 to TRBJ2-1, with TRBD1 matching over 8 bases. The CDR3 is made up of 14 amino acids. J was trimmed by 2 bases and V by 8 bases; bases with no gene match: 5. Germline V gives CDR1 MDHEN, CDR2 SYDVKM. The CDR3 DNA sequence: TGTGCCAGCGTACAGGGGGGCCCCTACAATGAGCAGTTCTTC. This encodes CASVQGGPYNEQFF. Full variable domain (remainder filled in from reference TRBV28 and TRBJ2-1): DVKVTQSSRYLVKRTGEKVFLECVQDMDHENMFWYRQDPGLGLRLIYFSYDVKMKEKGDIPEGYSVSREKKERFSLILESASTNQTSMYLCASVQGGPYNEQFFGPGTRLTVL.

The chain employs TRBV5-6 and TRBJ2-7, with D possibly being TRBD1 (5 bases). The V gene's germline CDR1 is SGHDT and CDR2 YYEEEE. V lost 3 bases, J lost 5 bases, and 12 bases lay in between. The CDR3 totals 13 residues. CDR3 coding DNA: TGTGCCAGCAGCTCCCTAAGGGGCAACGAGCAGTACTTC. As protein: CASSSLRGNEQYF.

This clone has only one observation. The V gene is TRBV15, the J gene TRBJ2-3; possibly TRBD2 for D (7 bases). This CDR3 spans 18 amino acids. Germline V gene lookup returns CDR1 LNHNV and CDR2 YYDKDF (reference sequence). Deletions cut 1 base from V and 4 bases from J, with 21 bases between. The CDR3 bases are TGTGCCACCAGCAGAGGGGGACTGGGGAGGGGGGGGCCAGATACGCAGTATTTT. Protein product: CATSRGGLGRGGPDTQYF.

Only one count was recorded for this clone. The gene calls are TRBV6-1 and TRBJ2-5, with D possibly matching TRBD1 (5 bases). Germline V CDR1 and CDR2: MNHNS, SASEGT. Trimming pared 6 bases from V and 0 bases from J, leaving 14 bases between. CDR3 length: 15 residues. For the CDR3, the DNA is TGTGCCAGCAGAGTAACCGCAGGGTACCAAGAGACCCAGTACTTC. Residues: CASRVTAGYQETQYF.

This sequence joins TRBV6-1 and TRBJ2-3; D is possibly TRBD1 (5 bases). The CDR3 is 14 residues long. The germline V gene encodes CDR1 MNHNS and CDR2 SASEGT. The ends were cut back, 5 bases at V and 0 bases at J, with 9 bases in the middle. The DNA for the CDR3 is TGTGCCAGCAGTCGGACACCTAGCACAGATACGCAGTATTTT. Translation: CASSRTPSTDTQYF.

CDR3 coding DNA: TGCAGCGTTAAGGGACCGGGGGTGGGGACCCAGTACTTC. Protein product: CSVKGPGVGTQYF. V and J are TRBV29-1 and TRBJ2-5; tentatively, D is TRBD2 (6 bases). The germline CDR1 and CDR2 sequences are SQVTM and ANQGSEA. The CDR3 length is 13 residues. V was shortened by 5 bases and J by 7 bases, with 17 bases between the two germline ends.

CDR3 residues: CATSRDLLAGITDTQYF. The CDR3, as DNA: TGTGCCACCAGCAGAGATTTGTTAGCGGGCATCACAGATACGCAGTATTTT. The J gene is TRBJ2-3, the V gene TRBV15; TRBD2 matches 7 bases. The trim removed 0 bases at V and 2 bases at J, leaving 8 bases unmatched. Germline V gene sequence: CDR1 LNHNV, CDR2 YYDKDF (reference sequence). CDR3 length: 17 amino acids.